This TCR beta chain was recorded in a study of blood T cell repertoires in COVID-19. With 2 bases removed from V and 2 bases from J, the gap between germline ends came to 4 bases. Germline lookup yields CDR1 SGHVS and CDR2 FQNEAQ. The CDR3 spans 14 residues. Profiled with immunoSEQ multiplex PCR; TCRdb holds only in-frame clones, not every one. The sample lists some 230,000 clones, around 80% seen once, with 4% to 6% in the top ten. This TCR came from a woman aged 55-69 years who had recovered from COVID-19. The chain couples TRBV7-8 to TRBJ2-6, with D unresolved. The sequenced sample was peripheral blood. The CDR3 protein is CASSLRAGANVLTF. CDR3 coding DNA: TGTGCCAGCAGCTTACGGGCTGGGGCCAACGTCCTGACTTTC.